The rows below give T cell receptor beta chains drawn from one sample of a study of cytomegalovirus exposure and HLA in healthy donors. The repertoire was sequenced with immunoSEQ multiplex PCR; TCRdb's copy has only in-frame clones and lacks some. Of approximately 170,000 clones in the sample, approximately 88% were seen once. The sample taken for sequencing was PBMCs. Receptor source: a boy between 2 and 10 years old in good health and CMV-seronegative. Both conserved end residues are part of each CDR3. Each record gives: D gene, V gene, J gene, clone size, CDR3 length, CDR3 DNA, CDR3 protein. A D gene is named only where the DNA matches it firmly. Some rows mark clone size as missing; the rest say once, few, many or name a class of expanded clone.

>TRBD1|TRBV6-1|TRBJ1-2|.|17
TGTGCCAGCAGTGTGGGGACAGGGGGCGTTTTAGGGTATGGCTACACCTTC
CASSVGTGGVLGYGYTF
>.|TRBV6-1|TRBJ2-7|.|11
TGTGCCAGCAGTGAACGTTTCGAGCAGTACTTC
CASSERFEQYF
>TRBD2|TRBV13|TRBJ2-1|.|16
TGTGCCAGCAGCCCGTGGACTAGCGGGAGGAGGCATAAGCAGTTCTTC
CASSPWTSGRRHKQFF
>.|TRBV30|TRBJ2-7|.|11
TGTGCCTGGAGTCTCTCAACTCAAGCGTACTTC
CAWSLSTQAYF
>TRBD2|TRBV6-6|TRBJ2-7|.|14
TGTGCCAGCAGTTATACTAGCGGGAGTTACGAGCAGTACTTC
CASSYTSGSYEQYF
>.|TRBV14|TRBJ2-1|.|14
TGTGCCAGCAATCTCGGTCAACCGTACAATGAGCAGTTCTTC
CASNLGQPYNEQFF
>TRBD2|TRBV27|TRBJ2-7|.|14
TGTGCCAGCAGTCCCGGACTAGGGACCCACGAGCAGTACTTC
CASSPGLGTHEQYF
>.|TRBV6-1|TRBJ2-1|few|12
TGTGCCAGCAGTGAGACTAGTTATGAGCAGTTCTTC
CASSETSYEQFF
>TRBD2|TRBV30|TRBJ2-5|.|15
TGTGCCTTGATACTAGCGGGGGTCGATAGGGAGACCCAGTACTTC
CALILAGVDRETQYF
>TRBD2|TRBV4-2|TRBJ2-1|.|17
TGTGCCAGCAGCTCCGGGACTAGCCTCACACTATACAATGAGCAGTTCTTC
CASSSGTSLTLYNEQFF
>TRBD2|TRBV2|TRBJ2-5|.|14
TGTGCCAGCAGTGAAGCGCGGGGGGTAGAGACCCAGTACTTC
CASSEARGVETQYF
>TRBD1|TRBV25-1|TRBJ1-2|.|14
TGTGCCAGCAGTGGACTACAGGGGTGGGGCGGCTACACCTTC
CASSGLQGWGGYTF
>TRBD1|TRBV5-1|TRBJ1-1|few|13
TGCGCCAGCAGCAGGGACAGGGATCTTGAAGCTTTCTTT
CASSRDRDLEAFF
>.|TRBV7-8|TRBJ2-7|.|13
TGTGCCAGCGGACGACAGTTGTACGACGAGCAGTACTTC
CASGRQLYDEQYF
>.|TRBV6-1|TRBJ2-3|.|13
TGTGCCAGCAGTGAAATCGCGTCGGATACGCAGTATTTT
CASSEIASDTQYF
>.|TRBV4-1|TRBJ1-1|.|13
TGCGCCAGCAGCCAAACAGCGGGCACTGAAGCTTTCTTT
CASSQTAGTEAFF
>.|TRBV10-3|TRBJ2-3|.|19
TGTGCCATCAGTGAGACCCAGGAGCGCGGCGGGAAGGGCACAGATACGCAGTATTTT
CAISETQERGGKGTDTQYF
>TRBD1|TRBV27|TRBJ1-2|.|14
TGTGCCAGCAGTTTATCGAGGACAGGCTATGGCTACACCTTC
CASSLSRTGYGYTF
>.|TRBV19|TRBJ2-5|.|10
TGTGCCAGTGGACATGAGACCCAGTACTTC
CASGHETQYF
>.|TRBV9|TRBJ1-2|.|13
TGTGCCAGCAGCCCCCCAGGGAGGCATGGCTACACCTTC
CASSPPGRHGYTF
>TRBD2|TRBV4-1|TRBJ2-5|.|16
TGCGCCAGCAGCCAAGTGCGTGGTAGCGGGGGTGAGACCCAGTACTTC
CASSQVRGSGGETQYF
>.|TRBV30|TRBJ2-7|.|18
TGTGCCTGGAGTGTCGGGTTTTTAAGCGGGCTAGCTCTCTACGAGCAGTACTTC
CAWSVGFLSGLALYEQYF
>TRBD1|TRBV7-2|TRBJ1-2|.|15
TGTGCCAGCAGCTTCGGGACAGGGTACAACTATGGCTACACCTTC
CASSFGTGYNYGYTF
>.|TRBV2|TRBJ2-2|.|15
TGTGCCAGCAGTGGGGCTAGCCCGAACACCGGGGAGCTGTTTTTT
CASSGASPNTGELFF
>TRBD1|TRBV6-6|TRBJ1-5|.|15
TGTGCCAGCAGTACATCCGGGACAGGGAACCAGCCCCAGCATTTT
CASSTSGTGNQPQHF
>.|TRBV7-8|TRBJ1-3|.|16
TGTGCCAGCAGCCTAGGACAGACCGGCTCTGGAAACACCATATATTTT
CASSLGQTGSGNTIYF
>TRBD1|TRBV6-6|TRBJ1-2|.|15
TGTGCCAGCAACCCACGGGGACAGCCCAACTATGGCTACACCTTC
CASNPRGQPNYGYTF
>.|TRBV19|TRBJ1-5|.|14
TGTGCCAGTAGTATAGTGGCCAGGGATCAGCCCCAGCATTTT
CASSIVARDQPQHF
>.|TRBV5-5|TRBJ1-3|.|15
TGTGCCAGCAGCTTGCCCAGGGTGGCTGGAAACACCATATATTTT
CASSLPRVAGNTIYF
>.|TRBV6-5|TRBJ1-1|.|15
TGTGCCAGCAGAACTCATCCGGGGAGAACATATGAAGCTTTCTTT
CASRTHPGRTYEAFF
>.|TRBV5-4|TRBJ1-1|.|16
TGTGCCAGCAGCTTGGCGCCAGGGGAAGGGACCACTGAAGCTTTCTTT
CASSLAPGEGTTEAFF
>.|TRBV11-2|TRBJ2-5|.|18
TGTGCCAGCAGCCGTTCCACCCCGGGACTGGCCCAGCAAGAGACCCAGTACTTC
CASSRSTPGLAQQETQYF
>TRBD2|TRBV7-8|TRBJ2-5|.|19
TGTGCCAGCAGCTTAGTTCCCCTTCGGAGCGGGGGGAACCAAGAGACCCAGTACTTC
CASSLVPLRSGGNQETQYF
>TRBD1|TRBV6-6|TRBJ2-7|.|14
TGTGCCAGCAGATCACCGGGACAGGGGAACGAGCAGTACTTC
CASRSPGQGNEQYF
>TRBD2|TRBV7-2|TRBJ2-3|.|16
TGTGCCAGCAGCGAGGGACTAGCGGGGTACACAGATACGCAGTATTTT
CASSEGLAGYTDTQYF
>TRBD1|TRBV6-5|TRBJ2-7|.|15
TGTGCCAGCAGTTACTCGAAAGGGACAGGCTACGAGCAGTACTTC
CASSYSKGTGYEQYF
>TRBD1|TRBV14|TRBJ2-1|.|13
TGTGCCAGCAGCCCGGGACAGAACAATGAGCAGTTCTTC
CASSPGQNNEQFF
>TRBD1|TRBV6-5|TRBJ1-1|.|14
TGTGCCAGCAGTTACTCTAGGACAGGGATTGAAGCTTTCTTT
CASSYSRTGIEAFF
>.|TRBV19|TRBJ1-1|.|17
TGTGCCAGTAGTATCAGCCAGAGAGGTGTTAGGAACACTGAAGCTTTCTTT
CASSISQRGVRNTEAFF
>.|TRBV5-4|TRBJ1-1|.|14
TGTGCCAGCAACGTGGGGCAGTTGAACACTGAAGCTTTCTTT
CASNVGQLNTEAFF
>.|TRBV7-9|TRBJ2-5|once|15
TGTGCCAGCACCGCAGGAGGGTTGATGACAGAGACCCAGTACTTC
CASTAGGLMTETQYF
>.|TRBV5-1|TRBJ2-7|.|12
TGCGCCAGCAGCTTGGGAGGCCACGAGCAGTACTTC
CASSLGGHEQYF
>.|TRBV4-2|TRBJ2-5|.|16
TGTGCCAGCAGCCTCGTTTTTTGTGAGCTCCAAGAGACCCAGTACTTC
CASSLVFCELQETQYF
>.|TRBV5-1|TRBJ1-2|few|14
TGCGCCAGCAGCTCGACAGGAGAAGATTATGGCTACACCTTC
CASSSTGEDYGYTF
>.|TRBV18|TRBJ1-5|.|13
TGTGCCAGCTCACCGAGGGGGGGTCAGCCCCAGCATTTT
CASSPRGGQPQHF
>.|TRBV6-1|TRBJ2-6|once|15
TGTGCCAGCACCGTGGGGGGCTCTGGGGCCAACGTCCTGACTTTC
CASTVGGSGANVLTF
>.|TRBV10-3|TRBJ1-2|.|12
TGTGCCATCAGCCGGGACACCTATGGCTACACCTTC
CAISRDTYGYTF
>.|TRBV19|TRBJ1-5|.|14
TGTGCCAGTAGTCGGGGGGGTAGCAATCAGCCCCAGCATTTT
CASSRGGSNQPQHF
>TRBD1|TRBV29-1|TRBJ2-7|.|13
TGCAGCGTTGCCGGACAGGGGGCGAGGGAGCAGTACTTC
CSVAGQGAREQYF
>TRBD1|TRBV15|TRBJ2-7|few|16
TGTGCCACCAGCAGAGAATGGGCAGGGGGCGCGTACGAGCAGTACTTC
CATSREWAGGAYEQYF
>.|TRBV5-4|TRBJ2-5|.|17
TGTGCCAGCAGCTTTCGCGCCGGGATAAGCGGTCAAGAGACCCAGTACTTC
CASSFRAGISGQETQYF
>.|TRBV9|TRBJ2-5|.|17
TGTGCCAGCAGCGTAGGGGGTAGGGCAGGGCAACAAGAGACCCAGTACTTC
CASSVGGRAGQQETQYF